Listed below are T cell receptor beta chains from one sample, sequenced in a study of CD8 T cells in ankylosing spondylitis. MiXCR, applied by TCRdb to the 5' RACE reads, yields one record per CDR3 protein. The sample consists of nearly 250,000 distinct CDR3 sequences, over 30% of them appearing once. The sample comprised blood, either unsorted or a sorted T cell fraction (not recorded which). These receptors were obtained from a male donor with ankylosing spondylitis or in good health (not recorded which). Each CDR3 is given with its conserved first and last residue. Fields, in order: V gene, clone size, D gene, J gene, CDR3 protein, CDR3 DNA. The D gene is left open where the match is weak. Some rows have no size entry. The others give once, few or many, or a class for an expanded clone.

V gene: TRBV24-1
clone size: .
D gene: TRBD2
J gene: TRBJ2-3
CDR3 protein: CATSDPSNRLALDTQYF
CDR3 DNA: TGTGCCACCAGTGATCCCTCCAACCGACTAGCGCTGGATACGCAGTATTTT

V gene: TRBV29-1
clone size: .
D gene: .
J gene: TRBJ2-3
CDR3 protein: CSVEGGAWGTDTQYF
CDR3 DNA: TGCAGCGTTGAAGGAGGGGCTTGGGGCACAGATACGCAGTATTTT

V gene: TRBV5-1
clone size: .
D gene: TRBD2
J gene: TRBJ2-5
CDR3 protein: CASRTAGLNQETQYF
CDR3 DNA: TGCGCCAGCAGGACAGCGGGGCTTAATCAAGAGACCCAGTACTTC

V gene: TRBV29-1
clone size: many
D gene: .
J gene: TRBJ2-1
CDR3 protein: CSVVRWMDRPNEQFF
CDR3 DNA: TGCAGCGTTGTAAGATGGATGGACAGACCCAATGAGCAGTTCTTC

V gene: TRBV10-2
clone size: once
D gene: TRBD2
J gene: TRBJ2-7
CDR3 protein: CASSLATSGGAYEQYF
CDR3 DNA: TGCGCCAGCAGCCTCGCGACTAGCGGGGGGGCCTACGAGCAGTACTTC

V gene: TRBV11-2
clone size: .
D gene: .
J gene: TRBJ2-7
CDR3 protein: CASSLGWTAGGYEQYF
CDR3 DNA: TGTGCCAGCAGCTTAGGTTGGACAGCGGGTGGGTACGAGCAGTACTTC

V gene: TRBV28
clone size: few
D gene: .
J gene: TRBJ2-2
CDR3 protein: CATTVPHSTGELFF
CDR3 DNA: TGTGCCACCACGGTCCCCCATAGCACCGGGGAGCTGTTTTTT

V gene: TRBV5-8
clone size: few
D gene: TRBD1
J gene: TRBJ2-7
CDR3 protein: CASRRSGTATFYEQYF
CDR3 DNA: TGTGCCAGCAGGCGATCCGGGACAGCGACCTTCTACGAGCAGTACTTC

V gene: TRBV20-1
clone size: .
D gene: TRBD2
J gene: TRBJ2-1
CDR3 protein: CSRLAGGSYNEQFF
CDR3 DNA: TGCAGTCGACTAGCGGGGGGTTCCTACAATGAGCAGTTCTTC

V gene: TRBV10-1
clone size: few
D gene: TRBD2
J gene: TRBJ2-2
CDR3 protein: CASSEFAGGRRTGELFF
CDR3 DNA: TGCGCCAGCAGTGAGTTCGCGGGGGGGCGTCGTACCGGGGAGCTGTTTTTT

V gene: TRBV5-6
clone size: .
D gene: .
J gene: TRBJ1-2
CDR3 protein: CASSFAGNNYGYTF
CDR3 DNA: TGTGCCAGCAGCTTCGCAGGGAATAACTATGGCTACACCTTC

V gene: TRBV29-1
clone size: .
D gene: TRBD1
J gene: TRBJ2-7
CDR3 protein: CSAGQGLEQYF
CDR3 DNA: TGCAGCGCCGGACAGGGGCTGGAGCAGTACTTC

V gene: TRBV28
clone size: .
D gene: TRBD2
J gene: TRBJ2-1
CDR3 protein: CASSFPALAGANNEQFF
CDR3 DNA: TGTGCCAGCAGTTTCCCCGCTCTAGCGGGGGCAAACAATGAGCAGTTCTTC

V gene: TRBV9
clone size: few
D gene: TRBD1
J gene: TRBJ2-7
CDR3 protein: CASSVGDRAYEQYF
CDR3 DNA: TGTGCCAGCAGCGTAGGGGACAGAGCCTACGAGCAGTACTTC